What follows is one T cell receptor beta chain and its context. This table comes from immunoSEQ multiplex PCR, and its TCRdb copy is limited to in-frame clones, with some not included. The data contain approximately 400,000 clones, more than 75% of them seen just once; the ten biggest clones take up 1.2%. These data come from a study of blood T cell repertoires in COVID-19. Germline CDR1 is GTSNPN and CDR2 is SVGIG (reference sequence). CDR3 size: 14 residues. V lost 0 bases and J 1 base, leaving 10 bases between the germline ends. Participants, about 18 to 90 years old, spanned 25 or so US areas. Sequenced sample: PBMCs or T cells enriched from blood (not recorded which). The TCR originated in a woman aged 18 to 35 who had recovered from COVID-19. This chain links TRBV30 with TRBJ2-7; a possible D gene is TRBD1 (5 bases). The CDR3 DNA reads TGTGCCTGGAGTGTAGGGGTTGGGTCCTACGAGCAGTACTTC. This codes for CAWSVGVGSYEQYF.